The sequence of this TCR beta chain was determined in a study of T cells in Graves' hyperthyroidism and ophthalmopathy. Hyperthyroidism, newly diagnosed and lasting under 2 months, affected patients aged 18 to 65. The source material, RNA transcripts, was used to amplify TCR beta CDR3 regions. When the TCR CDR3 underwent first-round RT-PCR, the HTBI primer set was used. TCRdb reprocessed the multiplex PCR reads with MiXCR, giving one entry per CDR3 protein. The data show 370,000 or so distinct CDR3 sequences, with 13% seen just once and roughly 20% held by the top ten. Concerning this clonotype itself: One end of the junction varies from germline; a read error may be responsible.

This CDR3 is 13 amino acids long. Germline assignment: CDR1 SQVTM and CDR2 ANQGSEA. The chain is built from TRBV29-1 and TRBJ1-1; D not resolved. The source material was blood. The sequence derives from a man aged 25-40 years with Graves' hyperthyroidism that later progressed to Graves' ophthalmopathy. This CDR3 is CSIRRNMNTEVFF. The CDR3 region has the DNA TGCAGCATCCGACGGAACATGAACACTGAAGTTTTCTTT.